These 4 T cell receptor beta chains were all obtained from the same sample, sequenced in a study of monozygotic twins with inflammatory bowel disease. Following a re-call of the 5' RACE reads, TCRdb has one entry per CDR3 protein and lacks DNA. This sample's table has some 440,000 distinct CDR3 sequences. The sequenced sample consisted of blood. The receptors originated from a human donor with ulcerative colitis or Crohn's disease, or a healthy co-twin of an affected twin (not recorded which).

This chain connects TRBV3-1 to TRBJ2-2; absent DNA, TCRdb's TRBD1 call cannot be checked. Germline CDR1 LGHDT, CDR2 YNNKEL (reference sequence). The CDR3 has 18 amino acids. CDR3 sequence: CASSPGTGPTRGTGELFF.

J is TRBJ2-1 and V is TRBV5-6; absent DNA, TCRdb's TRBD1 call cannot be checked. CDR1 and CDR2 from the germline V gene are SGHDT and YYEEEE. This CDR3 is built from 21 residues. CDR3 sequence: CASSSIIYQGNMADVYNEQFF.

The V and J genes are TRBV10-3 and TRBJ1-1; there is no DNA to check the TCRdb D call of TRBD1. The CDR3 contains 16 residues. Germline CDR1 ENHRY, CDR2 SYGVKD. The chain's CDR3 is CAISDWDSNMNTEAFF.

The chain couples TRBV9 to TRBJ2-1. The CDR3 has 12 amino acids. Per germline, CDR1 SGDLS and CDR2 YYNGEE. CDR3 region: CASSETPSEQFF. Drawing the rest from reference TRBV9 and TRBJ2-1, the complete variable domain is DSGVTQTPKHLITATGQRVTLRCSPRSGDLSVYWYQQSLDQGLQFLIQYYNGEERAKGNILERFSAQQFPDLHSELNLSSLELGDSALYFCASSETPSEQFFGPGTRLTVL.